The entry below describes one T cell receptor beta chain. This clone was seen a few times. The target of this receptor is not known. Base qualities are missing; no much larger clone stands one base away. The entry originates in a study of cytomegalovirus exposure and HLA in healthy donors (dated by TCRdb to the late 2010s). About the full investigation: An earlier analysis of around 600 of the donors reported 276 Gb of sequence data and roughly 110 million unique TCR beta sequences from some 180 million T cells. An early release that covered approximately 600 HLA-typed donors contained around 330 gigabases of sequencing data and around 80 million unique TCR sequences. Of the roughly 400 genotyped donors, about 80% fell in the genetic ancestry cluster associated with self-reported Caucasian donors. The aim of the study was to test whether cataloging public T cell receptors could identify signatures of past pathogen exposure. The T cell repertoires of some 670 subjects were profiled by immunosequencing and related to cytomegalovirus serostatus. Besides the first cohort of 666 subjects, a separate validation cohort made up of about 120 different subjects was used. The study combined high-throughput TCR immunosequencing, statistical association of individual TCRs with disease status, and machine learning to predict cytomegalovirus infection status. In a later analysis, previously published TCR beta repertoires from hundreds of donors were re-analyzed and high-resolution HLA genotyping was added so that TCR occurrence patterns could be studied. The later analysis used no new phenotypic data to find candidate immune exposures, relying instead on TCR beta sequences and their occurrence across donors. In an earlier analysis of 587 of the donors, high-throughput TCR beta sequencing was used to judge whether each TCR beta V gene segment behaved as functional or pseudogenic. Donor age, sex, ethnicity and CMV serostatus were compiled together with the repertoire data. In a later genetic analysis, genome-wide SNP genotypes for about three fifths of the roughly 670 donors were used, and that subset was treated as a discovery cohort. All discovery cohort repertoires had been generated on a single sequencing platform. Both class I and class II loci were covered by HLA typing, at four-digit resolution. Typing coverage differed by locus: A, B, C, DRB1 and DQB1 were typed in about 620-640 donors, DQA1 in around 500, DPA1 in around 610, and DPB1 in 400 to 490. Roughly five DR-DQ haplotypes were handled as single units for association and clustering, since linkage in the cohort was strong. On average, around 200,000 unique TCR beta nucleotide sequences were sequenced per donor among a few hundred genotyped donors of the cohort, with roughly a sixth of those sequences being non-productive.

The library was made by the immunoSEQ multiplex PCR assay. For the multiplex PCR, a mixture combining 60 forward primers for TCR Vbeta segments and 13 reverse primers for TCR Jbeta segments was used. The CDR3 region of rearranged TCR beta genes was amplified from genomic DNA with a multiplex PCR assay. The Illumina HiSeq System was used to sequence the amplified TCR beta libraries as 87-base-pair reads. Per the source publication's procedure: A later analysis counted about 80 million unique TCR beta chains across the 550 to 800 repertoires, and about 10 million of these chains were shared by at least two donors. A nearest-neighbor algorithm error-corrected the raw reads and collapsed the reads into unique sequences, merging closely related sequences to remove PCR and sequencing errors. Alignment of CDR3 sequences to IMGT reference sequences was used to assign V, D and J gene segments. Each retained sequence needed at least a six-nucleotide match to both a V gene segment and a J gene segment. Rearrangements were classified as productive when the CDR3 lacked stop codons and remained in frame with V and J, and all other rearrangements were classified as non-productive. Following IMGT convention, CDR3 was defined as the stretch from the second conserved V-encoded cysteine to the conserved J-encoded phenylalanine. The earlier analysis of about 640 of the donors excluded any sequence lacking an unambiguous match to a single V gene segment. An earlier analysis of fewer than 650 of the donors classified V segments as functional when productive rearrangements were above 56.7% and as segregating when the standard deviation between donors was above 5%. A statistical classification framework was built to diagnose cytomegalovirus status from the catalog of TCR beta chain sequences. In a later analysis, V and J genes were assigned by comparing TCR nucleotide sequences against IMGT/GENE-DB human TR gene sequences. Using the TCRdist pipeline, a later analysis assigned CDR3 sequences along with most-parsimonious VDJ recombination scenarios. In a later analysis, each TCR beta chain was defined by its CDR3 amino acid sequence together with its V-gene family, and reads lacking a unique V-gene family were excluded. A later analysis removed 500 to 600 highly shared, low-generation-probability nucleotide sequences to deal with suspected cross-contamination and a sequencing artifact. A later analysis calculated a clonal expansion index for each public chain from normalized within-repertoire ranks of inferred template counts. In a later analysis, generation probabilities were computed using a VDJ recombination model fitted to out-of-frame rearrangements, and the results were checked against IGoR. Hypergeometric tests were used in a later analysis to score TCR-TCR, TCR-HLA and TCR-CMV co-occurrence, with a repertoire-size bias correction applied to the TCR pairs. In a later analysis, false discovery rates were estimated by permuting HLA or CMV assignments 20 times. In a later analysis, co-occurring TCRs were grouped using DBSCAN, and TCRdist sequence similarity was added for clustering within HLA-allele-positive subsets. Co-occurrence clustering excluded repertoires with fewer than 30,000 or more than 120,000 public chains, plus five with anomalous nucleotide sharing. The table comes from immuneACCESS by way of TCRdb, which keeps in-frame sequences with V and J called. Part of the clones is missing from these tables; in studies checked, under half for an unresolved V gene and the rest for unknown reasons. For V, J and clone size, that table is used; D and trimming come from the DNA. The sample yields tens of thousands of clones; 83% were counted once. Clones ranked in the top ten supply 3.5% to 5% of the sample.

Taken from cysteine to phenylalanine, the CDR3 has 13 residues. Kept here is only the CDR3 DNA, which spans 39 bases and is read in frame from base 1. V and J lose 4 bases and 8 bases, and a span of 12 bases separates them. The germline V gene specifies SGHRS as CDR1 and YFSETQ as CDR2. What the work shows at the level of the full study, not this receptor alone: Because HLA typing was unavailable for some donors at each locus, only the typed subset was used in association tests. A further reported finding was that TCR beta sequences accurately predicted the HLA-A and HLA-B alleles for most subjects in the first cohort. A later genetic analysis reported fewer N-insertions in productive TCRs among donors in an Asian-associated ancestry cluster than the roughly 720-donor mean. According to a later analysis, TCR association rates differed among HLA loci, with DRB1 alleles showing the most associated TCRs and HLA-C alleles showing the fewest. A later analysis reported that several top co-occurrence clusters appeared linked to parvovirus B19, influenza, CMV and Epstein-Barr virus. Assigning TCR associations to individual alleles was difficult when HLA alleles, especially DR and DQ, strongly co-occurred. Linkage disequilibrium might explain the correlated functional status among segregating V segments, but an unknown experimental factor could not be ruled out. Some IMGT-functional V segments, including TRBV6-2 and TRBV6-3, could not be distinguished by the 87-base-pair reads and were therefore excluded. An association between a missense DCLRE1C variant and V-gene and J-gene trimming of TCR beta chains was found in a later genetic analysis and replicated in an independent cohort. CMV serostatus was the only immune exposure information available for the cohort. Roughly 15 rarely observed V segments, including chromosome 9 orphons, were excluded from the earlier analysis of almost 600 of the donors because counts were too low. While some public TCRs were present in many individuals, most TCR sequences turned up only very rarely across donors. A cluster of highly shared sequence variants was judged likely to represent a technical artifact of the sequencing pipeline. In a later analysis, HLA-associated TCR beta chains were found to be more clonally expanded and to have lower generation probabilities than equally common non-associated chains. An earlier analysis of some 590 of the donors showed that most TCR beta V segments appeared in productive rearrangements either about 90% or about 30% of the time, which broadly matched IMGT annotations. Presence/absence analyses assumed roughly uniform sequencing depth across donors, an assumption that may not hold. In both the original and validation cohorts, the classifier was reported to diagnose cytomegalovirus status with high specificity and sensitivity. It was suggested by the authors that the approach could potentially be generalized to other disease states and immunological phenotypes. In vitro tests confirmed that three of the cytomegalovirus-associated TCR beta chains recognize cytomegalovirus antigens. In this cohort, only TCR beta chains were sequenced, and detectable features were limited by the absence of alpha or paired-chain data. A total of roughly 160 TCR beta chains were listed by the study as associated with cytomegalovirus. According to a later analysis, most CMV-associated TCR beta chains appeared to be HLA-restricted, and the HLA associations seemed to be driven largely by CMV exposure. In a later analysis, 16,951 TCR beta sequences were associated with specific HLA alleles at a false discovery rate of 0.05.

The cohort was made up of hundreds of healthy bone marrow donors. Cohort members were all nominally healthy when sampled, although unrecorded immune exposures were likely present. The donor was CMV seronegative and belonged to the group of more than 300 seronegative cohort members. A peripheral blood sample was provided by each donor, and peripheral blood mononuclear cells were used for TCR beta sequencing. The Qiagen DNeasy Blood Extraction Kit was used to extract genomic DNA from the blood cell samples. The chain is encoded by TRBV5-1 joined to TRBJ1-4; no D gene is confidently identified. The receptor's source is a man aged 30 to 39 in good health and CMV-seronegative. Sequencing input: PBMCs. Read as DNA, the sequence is TGCGCCAGCAGCAGCGGGGAACGGGAAAAACTGTTTTTT. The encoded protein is CASSSGEREKLFF.